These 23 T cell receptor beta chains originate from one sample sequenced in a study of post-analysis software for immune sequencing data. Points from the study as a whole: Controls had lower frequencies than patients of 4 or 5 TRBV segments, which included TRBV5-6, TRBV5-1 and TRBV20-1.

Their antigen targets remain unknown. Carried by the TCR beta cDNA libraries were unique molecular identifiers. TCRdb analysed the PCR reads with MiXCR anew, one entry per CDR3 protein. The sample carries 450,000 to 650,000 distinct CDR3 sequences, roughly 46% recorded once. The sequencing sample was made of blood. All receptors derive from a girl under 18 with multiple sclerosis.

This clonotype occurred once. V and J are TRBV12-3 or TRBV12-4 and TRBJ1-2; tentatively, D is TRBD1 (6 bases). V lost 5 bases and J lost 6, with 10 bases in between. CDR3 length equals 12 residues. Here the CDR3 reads CASSQGYDGYTF. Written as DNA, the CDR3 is TGTGCCAGCAGTCAGGGGTACGATGGCTACACCTTC.

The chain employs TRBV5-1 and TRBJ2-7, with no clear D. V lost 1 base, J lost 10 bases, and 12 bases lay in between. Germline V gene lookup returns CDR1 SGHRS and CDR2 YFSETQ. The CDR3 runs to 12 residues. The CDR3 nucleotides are TGCGCCAGCAGCTTGACGACGGATGTTCAGTACTTC. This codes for CASSLTTDVQYF.

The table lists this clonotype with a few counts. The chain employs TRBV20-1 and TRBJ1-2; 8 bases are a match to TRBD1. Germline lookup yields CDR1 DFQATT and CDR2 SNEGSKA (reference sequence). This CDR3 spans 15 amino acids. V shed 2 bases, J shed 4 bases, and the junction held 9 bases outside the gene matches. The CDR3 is CSARSGRGHGYGYTF. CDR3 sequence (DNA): TGCAGTGCTAGATCCGGCAGGGGGCATGGCTATGGCTACACCTTC.

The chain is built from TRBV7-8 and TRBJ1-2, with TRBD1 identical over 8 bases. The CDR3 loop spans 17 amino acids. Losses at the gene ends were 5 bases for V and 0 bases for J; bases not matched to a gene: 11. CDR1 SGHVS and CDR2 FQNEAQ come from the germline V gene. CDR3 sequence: CASSPGQGRLPNYGYTF. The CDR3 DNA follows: TGTGCCAGCAGCCCCGGACAGGGACGTCTCCCTAACTATGGCTACACCTTC.

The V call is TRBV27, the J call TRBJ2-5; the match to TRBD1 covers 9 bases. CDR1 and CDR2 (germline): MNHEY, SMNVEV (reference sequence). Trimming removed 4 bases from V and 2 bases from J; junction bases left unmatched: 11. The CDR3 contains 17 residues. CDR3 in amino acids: CASSSSFDRGWQETQYF. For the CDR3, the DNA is TGTGCCAGCAGTTCCTCCTTCGACAGGGGGTGGCAAGAGACCCAGTACTTC.

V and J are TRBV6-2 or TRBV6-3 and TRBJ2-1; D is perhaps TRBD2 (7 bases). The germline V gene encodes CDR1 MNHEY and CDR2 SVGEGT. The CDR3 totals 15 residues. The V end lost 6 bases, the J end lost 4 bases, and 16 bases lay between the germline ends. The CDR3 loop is CASSPEGGAYNEQFF. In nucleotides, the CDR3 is TGTGCCAGCAGCCCTGAGGGGGGGGCTTACAATGAGCAGTTCTTC.

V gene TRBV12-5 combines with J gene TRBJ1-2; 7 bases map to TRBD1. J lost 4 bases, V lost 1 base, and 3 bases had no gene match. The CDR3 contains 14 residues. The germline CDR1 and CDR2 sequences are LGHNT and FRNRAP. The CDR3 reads CASGLGQGPYGYTF. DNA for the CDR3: TGTGCTAGTGGTTTGGGACAGGGACCCTATGGCTACACCTTC.

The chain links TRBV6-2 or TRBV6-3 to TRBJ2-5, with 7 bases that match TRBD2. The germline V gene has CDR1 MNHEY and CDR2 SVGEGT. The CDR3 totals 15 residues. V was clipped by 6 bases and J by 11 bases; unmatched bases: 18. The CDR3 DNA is TGTGCCAGCAGCAACCGGGACCCAGGTGGGGGGGAGCAGTACTTC. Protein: CASSNRDPGGGEQYF.

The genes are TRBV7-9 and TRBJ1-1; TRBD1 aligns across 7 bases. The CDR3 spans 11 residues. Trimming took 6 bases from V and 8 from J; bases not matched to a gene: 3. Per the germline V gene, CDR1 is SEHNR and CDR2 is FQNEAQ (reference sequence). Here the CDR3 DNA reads TGTGCCAGCAGGGCGGGACAGGAAGCTTTCTTT. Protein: CASRAGQEAFF.

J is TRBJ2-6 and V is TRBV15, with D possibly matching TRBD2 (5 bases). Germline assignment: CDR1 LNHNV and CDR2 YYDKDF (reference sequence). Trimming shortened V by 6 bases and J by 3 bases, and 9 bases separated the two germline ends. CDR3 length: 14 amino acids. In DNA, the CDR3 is TGTGCCACCAGGAGGGCTGTTGGGGCCAACGTCCTGACTTTC. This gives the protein CATRRAVGANVLTF. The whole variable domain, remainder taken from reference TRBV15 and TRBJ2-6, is DAMVIQNPRYQVTQFGKPVTLSCSQTLNHNVMYWYQQKSSQAPKLLFHYYDKDFNNEADTPDNFQSRRPNTSFCFLDIRSPGLGDTAMYLCATRRAVGANVLTFGAGSRLTVL.

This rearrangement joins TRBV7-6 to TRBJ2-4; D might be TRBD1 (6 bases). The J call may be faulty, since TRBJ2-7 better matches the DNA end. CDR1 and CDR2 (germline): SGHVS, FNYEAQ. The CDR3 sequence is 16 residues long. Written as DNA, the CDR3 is TGTGCCAGCAGCTTAGATCCTGCCAGGGGTTCATACGAGCAGTACTTC. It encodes CASSLDPARGSYEQYF.

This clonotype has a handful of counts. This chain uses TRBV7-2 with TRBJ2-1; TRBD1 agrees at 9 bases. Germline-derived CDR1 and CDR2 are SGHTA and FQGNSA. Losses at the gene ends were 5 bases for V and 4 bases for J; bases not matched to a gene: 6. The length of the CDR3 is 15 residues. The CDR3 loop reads CASSRDRDTYNEQFF. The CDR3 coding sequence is TGTGCCAGCAGCCGGGACAGGGATACGTACAATGAGCAGTTCTTC. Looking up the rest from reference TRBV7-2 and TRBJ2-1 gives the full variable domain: GAGVSQSPSNKVTEKGKDVELRCDPISGHTALYWYRQSLGQGLEFLIYFQGNSAPDKSGLPSDRFSAERTGGSVSTLTIQRTQQEDSAVYLCASSRDRDTYNEQFFGPGTRLTVL.

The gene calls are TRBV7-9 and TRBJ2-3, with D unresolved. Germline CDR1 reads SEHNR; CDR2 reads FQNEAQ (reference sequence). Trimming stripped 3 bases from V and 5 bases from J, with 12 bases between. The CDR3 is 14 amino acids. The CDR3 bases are TGTGCCAGCAGCTTTAGGGTTCTTCAAGATACGCAGTATTTT. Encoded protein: CASSFRVLQDTQYF.

The DNA of the CDR3 is TGCGCCAGCAGCCAAATACTGCAGGGGGTCACCGGGGAGCTGTTTTTT. Amino acid sequence: CASSQILQGVTGELFF. This rearrangement joins TRBV4-1 to TRBJ2-2, with 7 bases lining up with TRBD1. Trimming removed 2 bases from V and 4 bases from J; junction bases left unmatched: 7. The CDR3 extends over 16 amino acids. The germline V gene encodes CDR1 MGHRA and CDR2 YSYEKL.

CDR3 amino acids: CASKHGGDYEQYF. The CDR3 DNA follows: TGTGCCAGCAAGCACGGGGGAGACTACGAGCAGTACTTC. The rearrangement uses TRBV27 and TRBJ2-7; TRBD2 might be the D (6 bases). CDR3 length: 13 residues. CDR1 MNHEY and CDR2 SMNVEV come from the germline V gene (reference sequence). Between the trimmed V and J ends, which lost 7 bases and 3 bases, there was a span of 13 bases.

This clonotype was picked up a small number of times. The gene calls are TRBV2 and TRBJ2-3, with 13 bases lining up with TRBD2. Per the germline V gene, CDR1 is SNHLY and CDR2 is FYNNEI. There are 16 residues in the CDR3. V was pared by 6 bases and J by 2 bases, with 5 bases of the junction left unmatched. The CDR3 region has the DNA TGTGCCAGCAGAAGACTAGCGGGGGGTTCCACAGATACGCAGTATTTT. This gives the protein CASRRLAGGSTDTQYF. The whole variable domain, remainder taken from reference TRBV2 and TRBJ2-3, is EPEVTQTPSHQVTQMGQEVILRCVPISNHLYFYWYRQILGQKVEFLVSFYNNEISEKSEIFDDQFSVERPDGSNFTLKIRSTKLEDSAMYFCASRRLAGGSTDTQYFGPGTRLTVL.

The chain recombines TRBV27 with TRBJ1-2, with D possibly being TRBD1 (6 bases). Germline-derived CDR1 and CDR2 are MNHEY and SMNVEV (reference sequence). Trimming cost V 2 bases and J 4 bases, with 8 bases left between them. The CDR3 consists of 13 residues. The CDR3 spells CASSLQGPYGYTF. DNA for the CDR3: TGTGCCAGCAGTTTACAGGGGCCCTATGGCTACACCTTC.

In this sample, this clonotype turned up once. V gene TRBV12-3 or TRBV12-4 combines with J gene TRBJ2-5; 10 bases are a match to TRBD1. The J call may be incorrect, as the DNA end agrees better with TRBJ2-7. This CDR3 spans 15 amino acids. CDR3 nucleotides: TGTGCCAGCAGTTTTGGACAGGGGGTCGGCTACGAGCAGTACTTC. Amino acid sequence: CASSFGQGVGYEQYF.

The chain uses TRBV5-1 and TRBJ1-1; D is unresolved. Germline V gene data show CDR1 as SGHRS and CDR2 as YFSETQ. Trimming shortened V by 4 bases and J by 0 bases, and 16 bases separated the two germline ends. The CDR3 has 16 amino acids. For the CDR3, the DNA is TGCGCCAGCAGCCCTCTGGAACAGACTATGAACACTGAAGCTTTCTTT. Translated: CASSPLEQTMNTEAFF.

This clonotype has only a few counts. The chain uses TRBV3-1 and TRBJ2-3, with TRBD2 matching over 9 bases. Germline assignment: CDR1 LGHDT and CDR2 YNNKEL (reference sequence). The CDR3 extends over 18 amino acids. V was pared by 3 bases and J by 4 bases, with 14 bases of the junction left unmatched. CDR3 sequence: CASSQDGGGATSSDTQYF. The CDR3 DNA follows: TGTGCCAGCAGCCAGGATGGCGGGGGGGCCACTAGCTCAGATACGCAGTATTTT.

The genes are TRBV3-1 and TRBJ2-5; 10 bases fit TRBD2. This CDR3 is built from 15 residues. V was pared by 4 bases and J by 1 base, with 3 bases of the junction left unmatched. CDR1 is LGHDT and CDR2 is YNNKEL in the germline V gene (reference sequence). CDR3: CASSLERGGQETQYF. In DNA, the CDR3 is TGTGCCAGCAGCCTTGAGCGGGGGGGCCAAGAGACCCAGTACTTC.

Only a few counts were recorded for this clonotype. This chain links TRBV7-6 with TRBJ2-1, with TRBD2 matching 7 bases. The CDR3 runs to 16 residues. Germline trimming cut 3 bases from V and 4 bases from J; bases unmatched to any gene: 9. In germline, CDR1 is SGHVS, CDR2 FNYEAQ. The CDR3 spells CASSLATSGAYNEQFF. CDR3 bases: TGTGCCAGCAGCTTGGCGACGAGCGGGGCATACAATGAGCAGTTCTTC.

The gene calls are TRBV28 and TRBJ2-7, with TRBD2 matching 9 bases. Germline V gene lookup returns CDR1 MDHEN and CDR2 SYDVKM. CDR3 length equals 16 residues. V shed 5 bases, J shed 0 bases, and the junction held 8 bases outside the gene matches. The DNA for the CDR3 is TGTGCCAGCAGTCCACACAGACTAGCGGCCTCCTACGAGCAGTACTTC. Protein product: CASSPHRLAASYEQYF.